The 13 T cell receptor beta chains below all came from one sample that was sequenced in a study of shared clonotypes between healthy human individuals. This table comes from immunoSEQ multiplex PCR, and its TCRdb copy is limited to in-frame clones, with some not included. The sample includes hundreds of thousands of clones, roughly 83% of them seen just once. The sequenced sample was PBMCs. These receptors were obtained from a woman aged 40-49 years in good health. Some clones in this sample may be carry-over from other donors' samples.

This clone has just a few counts. The chain carries TRBV18 and TRBJ1-1; D not certain. The germline CDR1 and CDR2 sequences are KGHSH and LQKENI. V lost 2 bases and J lost 8, with 6 bases in between. This CDR3 region has 11 residues. For the CDR3, the DNA is TGTGCCAGCTCACCAGGGGTCGAAGCTTTCTTT. Amino acids: CASSPGVEAFF. Complete variable domain (other parts from reference TRBV18 and TRBJ1-1): NAGVMQNPRHLVRRRGQEARLRCSPMKGHSHVYWYRQLPEEGLKFMVYLQKENIIDESGMPKERFSAEFPKEGPSILRIQQVVRGDSAAYFCASSPGVEAFFGQGTRLTVV.

V and J are TRBV13 and TRBJ2-7; D is uncertain. CDR1 and CDR2 from the germline V gene are PRHDT and FYEKMQ (reference sequence). V was cut by 2 bases and J by 5 bases, with 10 bases left in between. The CDR3 loop spans 13 amino acids. CDR3 DNA sequence: TGTGCCAGCAGCTTACGCGGTTTCCACGAGCAGTACTTC. Residues: CASSLRGFHEQYF.

Turning to this clone: Different DNA sequences within this sample yield the same CDR3. CDR3 sequence: CASLSSGNTIYF. The CDR3 region has the DNA TGTGCCAGCCTGAGCTCTGGAAACACCATATATTTT. The chain links TRBV25-1 to TRBJ1-3, with D hard to call. The V gene's germline CDR1 is MGHDK and CDR2 SYGVNS. V shed 8 bases and J shed 0 bases, with 5 bases lying between them. The CDR3 loop spans 12 amino acids.

The chain recombines TRBV25-1 with TRBJ1-1, with D unresolved. The CDR3 is 13 residues long. The V and J ends lost 3 bases and 5 bases respectively, with 10 bases between them. CDR1 is MGHDK, CDR2 SYGVNS, per germline. This CDR3 reads CASSDRLGTEAFF. CDR3 DNA: TGTGCCAGCAGTGACAGGTTAGGGACTGAAGCTTTCTTT.

The rearrangement uses TRBV5-1 and TRBJ2-3, with 10 bases that match TRBD2. This CDR3 is built from 16 residues. Germline lookup yields CDR1 SGHRS and CDR2 YFSETQ. V lost 0 bases to trimming and J lost 2 bases; unmatched junction nucleotides: 3. Here the CDR3 DNA reads TGCGCCAGCAGCTTGGCACTAGCGGGGACCACAGATACGCAGTATTTT. Residues: CASSLALAGTTDTQYF.

The chain links TRBV18 to TRBJ1-3; 10 nucleotides agree with TRBD1. This CDR3 has 17 residues. V shed 3 bases, J shed 0 bases, and the junction held 5 bases outside the gene matches. Germline loops: CDR1 KGHSH, CDR2 LQKENI. The CDR3 DNA sequence: TGTGCCAGCTCACCCTGGACAGGGGGTGCCTCTGGAAACACCATATATTTT. Translated, it gives CASSPWTGGASGNTIYF.

The J gene is TRBJ2-4, the V gene TRBV5-6, with D unresolved. Germline values: CDR1 SGHDT, CDR2 YYEEEE. The V gene lost 0 bases and the J gene lost 5 bases, with 9 bases spanning the gap. The CDR3 covers 14 residues. The chain's CDR3 is CASSLEGRQNIQYF. The CDR3 bases are TGTGCCAGCAGCTTGGAGGGCAGACAAAACATTCAGTACTTC.

Many counts were recorded for this clone. Other DNA sequences in this sample translate to the same CDR3. The chain links TRBV7-9 to TRBJ2-1, with TRBD2 matching 12 bases. The V segment lost 5 bases and the J segment 4 bases; nucleotides outside the gene matches: 6. This CDR3 comprises 16 residues. Germline CDR1 is SEHNR and CDR2 is FQNEAQ (reference sequence). DNA of the CDR3: TGTGCCAGCAGCCCACCCGGACTAGCGGGATACAATGAGCAGTTCTTC. Translated, it gives CASSPPGLAGYNEQFF. The entire variable domain, with the rest obtained from reference TRBV7-9 and TRBJ2-1, is as follows: DTGVSQNPRHKITKRGQNVTFRCDPISEHNRLYWYRQTLGQGPEFLTYFQNEAQLEKSRLLSDRFSAERPKGSFSTLEIQRTEQGDSAMYLCASSPPGLAGYNEQFFGPGTRLTVL.

The genes are TRBV7-2 and TRBJ2-2, with D perhaps TRBD1 or TRBD2 (5 bases each). The CDR3 runs to 14 residues. V was shortened by 1 base and J by 3 bases, with 6 bases between the two germline ends. Germline CDR1 and CDR2: SGHTA and FQGNSA. The DNA of the CDR3 is TGTGCCAGCAGCTTAGTGGGGGACACCGGGGAGCTGTTTTTT. Translated: CASSLVGDTGELFF.

The chain uses TRBV9 and TRBJ2-2; 7 positions agree with TRBD2. After removal of 0 bases from V and 4 bases from J, the junction contained 3 bases not matched to a gene. Germline V gene sequence: CDR1 SGDLS, CDR2 YYNGEE. The CDR3 has 15 residues. The CDR3 region is CASSVGLAVTGELFF. The CDR3 DNA sequence: TGTGCCAGCAGCGTAGGTCTAGCGGTCACCGGGGAGCTGTTTTTT. Using reference TRBV9 and TRBJ2-2 for the parts outside the CDR3, the full variable domain is DSGVTQTPKHLITATGQRVTLRCSPRSGDLSVYWYQQSLDQGLQFLIQYYNGEERAKGNILERFSAQQFPDLHSELNLSSLELGDSALYFCASSVGLAVTGELFFGEGSRLTVL.

This chain connects TRBV5-1 to TRBJ2-1; 8 nucleotides align to TRBD2. The CDR3 consists of 15 residues. From germline, CDR1 is SGHRS and CDR2 YFSETQ. The V segment lost 6 bases and the J segment 7 bases; nucleotides outside the gene matches: 12. This chain's CDR3 is CASNSGRAQYNEQFF. The CDR3 DNA reads as TGCGCCAGCAACTCCGGGAGGGCCCAATATAATGAGCAGTTCTTC.

Note on this clone: A much bigger clone sits one base away, suggesting this may be a read error. The rearrangement links TRBV13 to TRBJ1-2; a weak D match, TRBD1 (6 bases). Germline V gene lookup returns CDR1 PRHDT and CDR2 FYEKMQ (reference sequence). The CDR3 contains 14 residues. The CDR3, as DNA: TGTGCCAGCAGCGCCGGGACACCTTCCTATGGCCACACCTTC. Translating it yields CASSAGTPSYGHTF. Complete variable domain (other parts from reference TRBV13 and TRBJ1-2): AAGVIQSPRHLIKEKRETATLKCYPIPRHDTVYWYQQGPGQDPQFLISFYEKMQSDKGSIPDRFSAQQFSDYHSELNMSSLELGDSALYFCASSAGTPSYGHTFGSGTRLTVV.

This clone was found once. The rearrangement joins TRBV4-3 to TRBJ1-4, with D unclear. Germline values: CDR1 LGHNA, CDR2 YSLEER. With 1 base removed from V and 8 bases from J, the gap between germline ends came to 8 bases. The length of the CDR3 is 13 residues. The CDR3 bases are TGCGCCAGCAGCCAAGTTACGGCCGAAAAACTGTTTTTT. Its translation: CASSQVTAEKLFF.